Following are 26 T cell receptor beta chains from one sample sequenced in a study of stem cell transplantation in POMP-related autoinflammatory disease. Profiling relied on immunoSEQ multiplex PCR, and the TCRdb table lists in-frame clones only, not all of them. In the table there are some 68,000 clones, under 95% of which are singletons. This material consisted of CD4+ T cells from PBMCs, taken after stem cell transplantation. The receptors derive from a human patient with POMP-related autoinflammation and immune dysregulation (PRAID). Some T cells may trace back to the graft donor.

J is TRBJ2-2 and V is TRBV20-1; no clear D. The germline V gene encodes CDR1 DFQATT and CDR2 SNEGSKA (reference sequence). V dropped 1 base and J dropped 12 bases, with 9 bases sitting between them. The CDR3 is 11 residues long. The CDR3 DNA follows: TGCAGTGCTAGAGGCGTGGCGAAGCTGTTTTTT. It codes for CSARGVAKLFF.

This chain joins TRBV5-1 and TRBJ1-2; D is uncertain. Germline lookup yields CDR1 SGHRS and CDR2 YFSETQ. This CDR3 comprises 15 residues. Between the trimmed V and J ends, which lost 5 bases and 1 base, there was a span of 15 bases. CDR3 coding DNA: TGCGCCAGCAGGAAGCTTCGGGCCTTTAACTATGGCTACACCTTC. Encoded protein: CASRKLRAFNYGYTF.

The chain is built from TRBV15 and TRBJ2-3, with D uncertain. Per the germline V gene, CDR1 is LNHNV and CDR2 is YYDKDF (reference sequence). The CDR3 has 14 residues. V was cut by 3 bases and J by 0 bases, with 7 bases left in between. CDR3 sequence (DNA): TGTGCCACCAGCAGGTTTCTAAGCACAGATACGCAGTATTTT. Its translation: CATSRFLSTDTQYF.

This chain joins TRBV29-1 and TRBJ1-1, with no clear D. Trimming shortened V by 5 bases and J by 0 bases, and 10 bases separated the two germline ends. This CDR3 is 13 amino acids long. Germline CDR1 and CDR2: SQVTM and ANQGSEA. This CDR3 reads CSVLGRMNTEAFF. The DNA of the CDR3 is TGCAGCGTTCTAGGACGGATGAACACTGAAGCTTTCTTT.

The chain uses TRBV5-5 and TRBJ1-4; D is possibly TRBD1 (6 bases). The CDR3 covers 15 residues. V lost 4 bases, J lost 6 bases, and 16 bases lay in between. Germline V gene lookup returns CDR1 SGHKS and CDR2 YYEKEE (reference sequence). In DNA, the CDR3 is TGTGCCAGCAGCCCGGACGGGGGCGCCGATGAAAAACTGTTTTTT. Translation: CASSPDGGADEKLFF.

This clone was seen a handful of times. The CDR3 sequence is CASSVSGLQETQYF. Written as DNA, the CDR3 is TGTGCCAGTAGTGTGAGCGGACTGCAAGAGACCCAGTACTTC. V is TRBV19 and J is TRBJ2-5, with D tentatively TRBD2 (5 bases). In germline, CDR1 is LNHDA, CDR2 SQIVND (reference sequence). The CDR3 sequence is 14 residues long. V was clipped by 5 bases and J by 2 bases, with 12 bases between them.

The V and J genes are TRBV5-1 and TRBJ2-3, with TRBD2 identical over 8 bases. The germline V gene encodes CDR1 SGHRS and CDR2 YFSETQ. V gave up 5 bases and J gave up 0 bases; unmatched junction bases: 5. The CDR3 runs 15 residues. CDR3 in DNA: TGCGCCAGCAGTTCGACGGGGGGGAGCACAGATACGCAGTATTTT. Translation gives CASSSTGGSTDTQYF. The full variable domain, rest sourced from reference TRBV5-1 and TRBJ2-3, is KAGVTQTPRYLIKTRGQQVTLSCSPISGHRSVSWYQQTPGQGLQFLFEYFSETQRNKGNFPGRFSGRQFSNSRSEMNVSTLELGDSALYLCASSSTGGSTDTQYFGPGTRLTVL.

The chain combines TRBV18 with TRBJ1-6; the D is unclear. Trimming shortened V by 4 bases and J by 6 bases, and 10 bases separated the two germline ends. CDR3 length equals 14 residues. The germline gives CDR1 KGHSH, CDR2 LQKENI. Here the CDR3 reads CASSLEPRNSPLHF. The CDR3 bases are TGTGCCAGCTCACTCGAGCCCCGTAATTCACCCCTCCACTTT.

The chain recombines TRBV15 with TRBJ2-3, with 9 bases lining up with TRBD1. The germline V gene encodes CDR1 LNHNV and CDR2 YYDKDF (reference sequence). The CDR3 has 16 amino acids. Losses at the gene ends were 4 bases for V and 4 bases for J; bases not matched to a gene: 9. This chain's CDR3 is CATSMLTRTGADTQYF. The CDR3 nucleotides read TGTGCCACCAGCATGTTAACCCGGACAGGGGCAGATACGCAGTATTTT.

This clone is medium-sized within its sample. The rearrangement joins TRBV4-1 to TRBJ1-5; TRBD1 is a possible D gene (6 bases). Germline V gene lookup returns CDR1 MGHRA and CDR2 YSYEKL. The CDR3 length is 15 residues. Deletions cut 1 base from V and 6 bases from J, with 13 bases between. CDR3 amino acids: CASSQGQGLVQPQHF. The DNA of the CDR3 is TGCGCCAGCAGCCAAGGGCAGGGGTTGGTTCAGCCCCAGCATTTT.

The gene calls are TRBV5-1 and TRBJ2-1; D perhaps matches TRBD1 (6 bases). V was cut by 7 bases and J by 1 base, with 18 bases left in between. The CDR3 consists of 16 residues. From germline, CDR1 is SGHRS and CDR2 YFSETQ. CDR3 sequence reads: CASAYGTLRSYNEQFF. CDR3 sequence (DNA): TGCGCCAGCGCCTATGGGACACTGAGGTCCTACAATGAGCAGTTCTTC.

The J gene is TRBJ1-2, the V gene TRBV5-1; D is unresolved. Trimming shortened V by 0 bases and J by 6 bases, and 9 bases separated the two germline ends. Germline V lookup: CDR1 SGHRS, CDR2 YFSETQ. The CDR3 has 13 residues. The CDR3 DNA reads TGCGCCAGCAGCTTGGTGGTCGGAGATGGCTACACCTTC. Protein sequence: CASSLVVGDGYTF. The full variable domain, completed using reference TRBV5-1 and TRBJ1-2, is KAGVTQTPRYLIKTRGQQVTLSCSPISGHRSVSWYQQTPGQGLQFLFEYFSETQRNKGNFPGRFSGRQFSNSRSEMNVSTLELGDSALYLCASSLVVGDGYTFGSGTRLTVV.

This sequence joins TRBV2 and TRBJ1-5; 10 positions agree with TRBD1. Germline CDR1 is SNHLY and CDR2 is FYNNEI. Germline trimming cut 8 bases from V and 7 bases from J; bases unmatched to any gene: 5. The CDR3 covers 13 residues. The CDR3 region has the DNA TGTGCCAGCGGACAGGGGGGTTACCAGCCCCAGCATTTT. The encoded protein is CASGQGGYQPQHF.

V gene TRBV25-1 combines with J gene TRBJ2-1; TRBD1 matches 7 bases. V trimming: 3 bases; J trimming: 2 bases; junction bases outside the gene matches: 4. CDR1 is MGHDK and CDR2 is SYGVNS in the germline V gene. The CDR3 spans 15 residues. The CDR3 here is CASSDPGQAYNEQFF. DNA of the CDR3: TGTGCCAGCAGTGATCCAGGACAGGCCTACAATGAGCAGTTCTTC.

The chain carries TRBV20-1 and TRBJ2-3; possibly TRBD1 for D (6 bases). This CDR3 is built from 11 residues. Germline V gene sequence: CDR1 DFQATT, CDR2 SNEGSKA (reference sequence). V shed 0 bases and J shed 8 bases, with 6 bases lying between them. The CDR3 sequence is CSARDRGTQYF. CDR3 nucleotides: TGCAGTGCTAGAGACAGGGGTACGCAGTATTTT.

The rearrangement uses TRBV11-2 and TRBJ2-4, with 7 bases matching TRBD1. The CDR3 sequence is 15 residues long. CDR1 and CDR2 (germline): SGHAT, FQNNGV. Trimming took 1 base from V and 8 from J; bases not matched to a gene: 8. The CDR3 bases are TGTGCCAGCAGCTTAGTGGTAGGGGGCTTGGACATTCAGTACTTC. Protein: CASSLVVGGLDIQYF.

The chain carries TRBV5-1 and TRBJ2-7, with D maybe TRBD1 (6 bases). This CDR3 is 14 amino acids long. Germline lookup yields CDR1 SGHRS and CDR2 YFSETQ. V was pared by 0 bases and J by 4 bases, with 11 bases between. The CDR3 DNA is TGCGCCAGCAGCTTGGAGGTACAGGGTTACGAGCAGTACTTC. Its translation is CASSLEVQGYEQYF. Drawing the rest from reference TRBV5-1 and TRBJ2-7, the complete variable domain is KAGVTQTPRYLIKTRGQQVTLSCSPISGHRSVSWYQQTPGQGLQFLFEYFSETQRNKGNFPGRFSGRQFSNSRSEMNVSTLELGDSALYLCASSLEVQGYEQYFGPGTRLTVT.

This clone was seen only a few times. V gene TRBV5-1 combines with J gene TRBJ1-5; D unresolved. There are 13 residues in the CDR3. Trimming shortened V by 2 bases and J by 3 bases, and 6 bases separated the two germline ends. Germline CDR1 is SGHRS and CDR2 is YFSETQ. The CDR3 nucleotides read TGCGCCAGCAGCTTAGCTATCAATCAGCCCCAGCATTTT. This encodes CASSLAINQPQHF.

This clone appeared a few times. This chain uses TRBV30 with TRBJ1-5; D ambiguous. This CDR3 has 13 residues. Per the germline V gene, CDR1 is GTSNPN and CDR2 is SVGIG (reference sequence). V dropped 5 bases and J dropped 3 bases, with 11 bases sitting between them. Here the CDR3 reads CAWGISLNQPQHF. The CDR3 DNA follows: TGTGCCTGGGGGATATCGCTCAATCAGCCCCAGCATTTT. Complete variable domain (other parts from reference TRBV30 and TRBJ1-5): SQTIHQWPATLVQPVGSPLSLECTVEGTSNPNLYWYRQAAGRGLQLLFYSVGIGQISSEVPQNLSASRPQDRQFILSSKKLLLSDSGFYLCAWGISLNQPQHFGDGTRLSIL.

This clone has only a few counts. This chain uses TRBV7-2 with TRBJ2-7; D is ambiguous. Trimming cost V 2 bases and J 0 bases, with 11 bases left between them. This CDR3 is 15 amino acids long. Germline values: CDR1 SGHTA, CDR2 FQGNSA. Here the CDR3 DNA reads TGTGCCAGCAGCTTATACATCACCGGCTCCTACGAGCAGTACTTC. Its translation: CASSLYITGSYEQYF.

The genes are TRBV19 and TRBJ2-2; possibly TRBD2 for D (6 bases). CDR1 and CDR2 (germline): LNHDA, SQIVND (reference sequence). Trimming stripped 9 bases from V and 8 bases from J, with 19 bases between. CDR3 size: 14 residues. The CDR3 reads CASKVEGPRGELFF. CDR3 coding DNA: TGTGCCAGCAAGGTGGAGGGCCCACGAGGGGAGCTGTTTTTT.

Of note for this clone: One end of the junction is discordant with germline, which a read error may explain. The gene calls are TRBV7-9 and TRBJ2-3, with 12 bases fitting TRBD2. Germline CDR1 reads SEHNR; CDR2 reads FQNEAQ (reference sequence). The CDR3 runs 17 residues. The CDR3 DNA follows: TGTGCCAGCAGCTTAGCCAAAGGAGAAGGACTAGCGGGGCCGGGGAATTTT. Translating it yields CASSLAKGEGLAGPGNF. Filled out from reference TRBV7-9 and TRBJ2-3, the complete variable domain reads DTGVSQNPRHKITKRGQNVTFRCDPISEHNRLYWYRQTLGQGPEFLTYFQNEAQLEKSRLLSDRFSAERPKGSFSTLEIQRTEQGDSAMYLCASSLAKGEGLAGPGNFGPGTRLTVL.

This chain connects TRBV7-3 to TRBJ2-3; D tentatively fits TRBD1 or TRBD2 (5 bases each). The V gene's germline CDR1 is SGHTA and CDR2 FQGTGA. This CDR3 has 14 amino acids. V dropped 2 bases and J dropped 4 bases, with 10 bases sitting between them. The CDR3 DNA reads TGTGCCAGCAGCTTAGGGGGACGGTCAGATACGCAGTATTTT. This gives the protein CASSLGGRSDTQYF. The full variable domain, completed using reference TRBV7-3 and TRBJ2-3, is GAGVSQTPSNKVTEKGKYVELRCDPISGHTALYWYRQSLGQGPEFLIYFQGTGAADDSGLPNDRFFAVRPEGSVSTLKIQRTERGDSAVYLCASSLGGRSDTQYFGPGTRLTVL.

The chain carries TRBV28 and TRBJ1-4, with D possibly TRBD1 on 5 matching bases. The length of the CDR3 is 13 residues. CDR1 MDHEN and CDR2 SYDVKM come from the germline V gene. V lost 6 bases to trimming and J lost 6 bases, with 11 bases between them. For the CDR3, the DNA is TGTGCCAGCAGGGTGACAGCCGATGAAAAACTGTTTTTT. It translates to CASRVTADEKLFF.

The CDR3 region is CASSDGGPYNEQFF. The CDR3, as DNA: TGTGCCAGCAGTGATGGGGGGCCCTACAATGAGCAGTTCTTC. The rearrangement uses TRBV2 and TRBJ2-1; D is possibly TRBD1 or TRBD2 (6 bases each). The CDR3 has 14 residues. V lost 3 bases, J lost 2 bases, and 8 bases lay in between. Germline values: CDR1 SNHLY, CDR2 FYNNEI.

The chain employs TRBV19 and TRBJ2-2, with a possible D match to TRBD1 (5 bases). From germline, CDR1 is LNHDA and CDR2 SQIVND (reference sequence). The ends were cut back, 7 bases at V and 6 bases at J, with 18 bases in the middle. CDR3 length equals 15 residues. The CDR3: CASKRVQGGSGELFF. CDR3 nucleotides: TGTGCCAGTAAAAGGGTGCAGGGTGGCTCCGGGGAGCTGTTTTTT.